Presented here are 10 T cell receptor beta chains from one specimen sequenced in a study of blood T cell repertoires in COVID-19. The assay was immunoSEQ multiplex PCR, and TCRdb's table has in-frame clones only and misses some. In the table there are approximately 180,000 clones, more than 65% of which are singletons. The sequenced sample was PBMCs or T cells enriched from blood (not recorded which). The origin of the receptors is a woman aged 50 to 60 with acute COVID-19.

The rearrangement joins TRBV28 to TRBJ1-3; 9 positions match TRBD1. The V and J ends lost 4 bases and 3 bases, in that order; junction bases with no gene match: 7. CDR3 length: 16 amino acids. Germline values: CDR1 MDHEN, CDR2 SYDVKM. The CDR3 nucleotides read TGTGCCAGCAGTTCCACCTACAGGGGGCTTGGAAACACCATATATTTT. Protein: CASSSTYRGLGNTIYF.

This CDR3 reads CASSYGQGFNIQYF. DNA for the CDR3: TGTGCCAGCAGTTACGGACAGGGTTTCAACATTCAGTACTTC. The genes are TRBV6-6 and TRBJ2-4; 8 positions match TRBD1. The germline V gene has CDR1 MNHNY and CDR2 SVGAGI (reference sequence). Unmatched junction bases numbered 4, after V lost 2 bases and J lost 7 bases. This CDR3 comprises 14 residues.

The chain joins TRBV11-2 to TRBJ1-1; TRBD1 aligns across 8 bases. V shed 5 bases, J shed 4 bases, and the junction held 9 bases outside the gene matches. Germline V CDR1 and CDR2: SGHAT, FQNNGV. The CDR3 runs 15 residues. CDR3 region: CASSGLQGVGTEAFF. CDR3 coding DNA: TGTGCCAGCAGCGGATTACAGGGGGTCGGCACTGAAGCTTTCTTT.

V gene TRBV27 combines with J gene TRBJ2-7; D may be TRBD1 (5 bases). Germline V gene lookup returns CDR1 MNHEY and CDR2 SMNVEV (reference sequence). Trimming pared 6 bases from V and 6 bases from J, leaving 21 bases between. The CDR3 consists of 15 residues. The CDR3 loop reads CASSPGGAGMVEQYV. For the CDR3, the DNA is TGTGCCAGCAGCCCTGGTGGGGCCGGAATGGTCGAGCAGTACGTC.

The sample holds one count of this clone. CDR3 bases: TGCAGCGTTTTCTTATGGAGGTTCGGGGCCGGGACAGCACAAGAGACCCAGTACTTC. Translated, it gives CSVFLWRFGAGTAQETQYF. The chain is built from TRBV29-1 and TRBJ2-5; 7 nucleotides agree with TRBD1. CDR1 and CDR2 (germline): SQVTM, ANQGSEA. The J segment lost 2 bases and the V segment lost 5 bases, leaving 23 bases of the junction unmatched. This CDR3 has 19 amino acids.

The J gene is TRBJ1-6, the V gene TRBV19; 8 bases agree with TRBD1. Germline lookup yields CDR1 LNHDA and CDR2 SQIVND (reference sequence). After removal of 9 bases from V and 0 bases from J, the junction contained 10 bases not matched to a gene. CDR3 length: 17 amino acids. In DNA, the CDR3 is TGTGCCAGCGCCGGGACAGGCCTGAGCTCCTATAATTCACCCCTCCACTTT. It translates to CASAGTGLSSYNSPLHF. Looking up the rest from reference TRBV19 and TRBJ1-6 gives the full variable domain: DGGITQSPKYLFRKEGQNVTLSCEQNLNHDAMYWYRQDPGQGLRLIYYSQIVNDFQKGDIAEGYSVSREKKESFPLTVTSAQKNPTAFYLCASAGTGLSSYNSPLHFGNGTRLTVT.

The chain joins TRBV6-2 or TRBV6-3 to TRBJ1-2; perhaps TRBD1 as D (5 bases). Germline V lookup: CDR1 MNHEY, CDR2 SVGEGT. The V gene lost 2 bases and the J gene lost 2 bases, with 15 bases spanning the gap. The CDR3 consists of 16 residues. The CDR3 sequence: CASSYRGQGINYGYTF. The CDR3 bases are TGTGCCAGCAGTTACCGTGGTCAGGGAATAAACTATGGCTACACCTTC.

This clone has just one count. The chain carries TRBV10-1 and TRBJ2-5; D is possibly TRBD1 (6 bases). The CDR3 sequence is 17 residues long. V was trimmed by 6 bases and J by 0 bases, leaving 20 bases between them. From germline, CDR1 is WNHNN and CDR2 SYGVQD (reference sequence). For the CDR3, the DNA is TGCGCCAGCAGGCACGCTGGGGACACTAGGTACCAAGAGACCCAGTACTTC. Translating it yields CASRHAGDTRYQETQYF.

This rearrangement joins TRBV7-2 to TRBJ1-5; weak D call: TRBD1 (5 bases). The CDR3 consists of 15 residues. Germline CDR1 SGHTA, CDR2 FQGNSA. Trimming pared 2 bases from V and 2 bases from J, leaving 10 bases between. In nucleotides, the CDR3 is TGTGCCAGCAGCTTACTCGACAGAGGCAATCAGCCCCAGCATTTT. Protein: CASSLLDRGNQPQHF.

The chain links TRBV5-4 to TRBJ2-7; D possibly corresponds to TRBD2 (5 bases). There are 14 residues in the CDR3. Between the trimmed V and J ends, which lost 4 bases and 2 bases, there was a span of 13 bases. CDR1 is SGHNT and CDR2 is YYREEE in the germline V gene (reference sequence). Here the CDR3 DNA reads TGTGCCAGCAGCACCGGACTGAGTCCCTACGAGCAGTACGTC. As protein: CASSTGLSPYEQYV.